The clone carrying this TCR beta chain was counted ten times or more. This may arise from a read error, as a much more abundant clone is one base away. This entry comes from a study of HIV-infected children after antiretroviral therapy interruption. Unique molecular identifiers were included in an RNA-based 3' RACE TCR library. MiXCR, applied by TCRdb to the 3' RACE reads, yields one record per CDR3 protein. The table has about 15,000 distinct CDR3 sequences, around 3.4% seen once. The ends lost 0 bases at V and 7 bases at J; junction bases unmatched: 5. The germline V gene has CDR1 MNHEY and CDR2 SVGEGT. The CDR3 is made up of 15 amino acids. Treatment in this sample: PENTA 11 planned treatment interruption arm or continuous ART arm.

Sequencing used CD45RO+ CD8+ T cells from PBMCs, pooled from several time points, obtained from a donor given antiretroviral therapy, either interrupted or continuous. Subset described: memory CD8+ CD45RO+ CD45RA- T cells. The chain carries TRBV6-2 or TRBV6-3 and TRBJ2-1; 8 bases align to TRBD2. The TCR sequence derives from a pool of human donors with HIV. CDR3 sequence reads: CASSYSTCGGNEQFF. The CDR3 DNA reads TGTGCCAGCAGTTACTCGACTTGCGGGGGGAATGAGCAGTTCTTC.